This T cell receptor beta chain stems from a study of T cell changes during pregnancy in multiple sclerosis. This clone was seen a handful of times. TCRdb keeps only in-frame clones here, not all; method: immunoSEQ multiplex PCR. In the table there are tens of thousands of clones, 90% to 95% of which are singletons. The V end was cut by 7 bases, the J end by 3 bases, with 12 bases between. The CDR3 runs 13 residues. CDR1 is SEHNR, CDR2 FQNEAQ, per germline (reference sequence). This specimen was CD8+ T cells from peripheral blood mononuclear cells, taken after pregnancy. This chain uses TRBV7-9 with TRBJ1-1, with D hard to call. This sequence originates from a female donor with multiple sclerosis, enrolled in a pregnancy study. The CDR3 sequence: CASIQWEDTEAFF. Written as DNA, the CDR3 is TGTGCCAGCATTCAATGGGAGGACACTGAAGCTTTCTTT.